The clone carrying this T cell receptor beta chain appeared once. Its matching antigen is unknown. The data originate from a study of T cell responses to AZD1222 COVID-19 vaccine. Whole-study results and caveats: Recipients of AZD1222 seropositive at baseline numbered only six or seven.

Per the germline V gene, CDR1 is SGHRS and CDR2 is YFSETQ. The CDR3 is 13 residues long. The V end was cut by 2 bases, the J end by 8 bases, with 10 bases between. Generated by immunoSEQ multiplex PCR, the TCRdb table keeps only in-frame clones and is missing some. The sample includes tens of thousands of clones, roughly nine tenths of them seen just once. The V call is TRBV5-1, the J call TRBJ1-4, with a weak D call TRBD1 (5 bases). Sequenced here: peripheral blood, sampled on day 0 of AZD1222 vaccination. The source is an adult in good health. CDR3 residues: CASSFQGGEKLFF. CDR3 DNA: TGCGCCAGCAGCTTCCAGGGAGGCGAAAAACTGTTTTTT.